One sample yielded the 24 T cell receptor beta chains listed below, sequenced in a study of cytomegalovirus exposure and HLA in healthy donors. In the PCR, 60 Vbeta and 13 Jbeta primers were used. Libraries were prepared by immunoSEQ multiplex PCR; TCRdb keeps only in-frame clonotypes and omits some of them. The sample holds approximately 120,000 clones; just under 75% are singletons and the top ten take about 4.5%. The source material was PBMCs. Receptors originate from a man between 60 and 75 years old in good health and CMV-seropositive.

This rearrangement joins TRBV2 to TRBJ1-2; 8 nucleotides align to TRBD1. Per germline, CDR1 SNHLY and CDR2 FYNNEI. V lost 6 bases to trimming and J lost 4 bases; unmatched junction nucleotides: 7. The CDR3 runs 14 residues. This CDR3 is CASSVGQGGYGYTF. In DNA form, the CDR3 reads TGTGCCAGCAGCGTAGGACAGGGCGGCTATGGCTACACCTTC.

J is TRBJ1-4 and V is TRBV9, with 9 bases lining up with TRBD1. The CDR3 contains 18 residues. After removal of 3 bases from V and 8 bases from J, the junction contained 17 bases not matched to a gene. The V gene's germline CDR1 is SGDLS and CDR2 YYNGEE. The CDR3 loop is CASSAEAGQGFWREKLFF. The CDR3 DNA is TGTGCCAGCAGCGCGGAGGCGGGACAGGGTTTTTGGCGGGAAAAACTGTTTTTT.

The V and J genes are TRBV28 and TRBJ2-3; TRBD1 is a possible D gene (6 bases). V lost 3 bases to trimming and J lost 3 bases, with 13 bases between them. The CDR3 contains 15 residues. CDR1 and CDR2 from the germline V gene are MDHEN and SYDVKM. The CDR3, as DNA: TGTGCCAGCAGTTTCCCACAGGGCTTAACAGATACGCAGTATTTT. The encoded protein is CASSFPQGLTDTQYF.

V usage is TRBV6-1 and J usage is TRBJ2-7; D is unclear. Germline values: CDR1 MNHNS, CDR2 SASEGT. The V and J ends lost 7 bases and 3 bases respectively, with 7 bases between them. The CDR3 has 11 residues. The CDR3 region has the DNA TGTGCCAGCATAATAGTCTACGAGCAGTACTTC. The encoded protein is CASIIVYEQYF.

The rearrangement links TRBV6-5 to TRBJ1-6, with 9 bases lining up with TRBD1. This CDR3 is 15 amino acids long. Germline V gene lookup returns CDR1 MNHEY and CDR2 SVGAGI. V dropped 3 bases and J dropped 10; count of bases not matched to a gene: 7. CDR3: CASSYGTGSESPLHF. DNA of the CDR3: TGTGCCAGCAGTTATGGGACAGGGAGTGAGTCACCCCTCCACTTT.

This chain links TRBV11-1 with TRBJ2-7; 9 bases map to TRBD2. V lost 5 bases, J lost 3 bases, and 8 bases stayed unmatched. CDR1 and CDR2 from the germline V gene are SGHAT and FQDESV (reference sequence). The CDR3 is 15 amino acids. The CDR3 DNA reads TGTGCCAGCAGCCTAAGGCGGGGGGGACTCTACGAGCAGTACTTC. Translation gives CASSLRRGGLYEQYF.

In its sample, this clone was seen a few times. The chain combines TRBV7-3 with TRBJ2-3; 7 nucleotides match TRBD2. The CDR3 is 16 amino acids. Trimming cost V 3 bases and J 2 bases; bases outside gene matches: 8. Germline V gives CDR1 SGHTA, CDR2 FQGTGA. The CDR3 bases are TGTGCCAGCAGCTTTATGGGCGGGGGAAACACAGATACGCAGTATTTT. Protein sequence: CASSFMGGGNTDTQYF. The variable domain in full, with the rest retrieved from reference TRBV7-3 and TRBJ2-3, is GAGVSQTPSNKVTEKGKYVELRCDPISGHTALYWYRQSLGQGPEFLIYFQGTGAADDSGLPNDRFFAVRPEGSVSTLKIQRTERGDSAVYLCASSFMGGGNTDTQYFGPGTRLTVL.

This clone was counted a few times. This chain links TRBV28 with TRBJ1-4; 10 nucleotides align to TRBD1. The CDR3 runs to 17 residues. The junction had 11 bases not matched to a gene; V was cut back by 3 bases and J by 7 bases. The germline CDR1 and CDR2 sequences are MDHEN and SYDVKM. The CDR3 region has the DNA TGTGCCAGCAGTTTCCGACAGGGGGCGCGTTTTAGTGAAAAACTGTTTTTT. Translating gives CASSFRQGARFSEKLFF.

The CDR3 here is CASSLANRGSYGYTF. The CDR3 nucleotides are TGCGCCAGCAGCTTGGCTAATAGGGGGTCTTATGGCTACACCTTC. The genes are TRBV5-1 and TRBJ1-2, with D tentatively TRBD1 (6 bases). V shed 0 bases and J shed 5 bases, with 14 bases lying between them. Germline V lookup: CDR1 SGHRS, CDR2 YFSETQ. This CDR3 has 15 residues.

The chain is built from TRBV4-2 and TRBJ1-3; TRBD1 is a possible D gene (6 bases). The germline V and J ends were trimmed by 4 bases and 2 bases, with 12 bases remaining between them. The V gene's germline CDR1 is LGHNA and CDR2 YNFKEQ. This CDR3 has 15 residues. The CDR3 here is CASSPQGSPGNTIYF. CDR3 coding DNA: TGTGCCAGCAGCCCACAGGGATCCCCTGGAAACACCATATATTTT.

The genes are TRBV4-2 and TRBJ1-4; 7 bases agree with TRBD1. Germline-derived CDR1 and CDR2 are LGHNA and YNFKEQ. With 6 bases clipped from V and 5 bases from J, the junction kept 3 bases outside the gene matches. The CDR3 extends over 13 amino acids. CDR3 region: CASRMGQNEKLFF. CDR3 coding DNA: TGTGCCAGCAGAATGGGACAGAATGAAAAACTGTTTTTT.

This clone was seen only once. The chain is built from TRBV7-9 and TRBJ2-5; 7 nucleotides align to TRBD1. With the DNA end fitting TRBJ2-7 better, the J assignment may be wrong. Germline CDR1 reads SEHNR; CDR2 reads FQNEAQ (reference sequence). This CDR3 spans 15 amino acids. CDR3 in DNA: TGTGCCAGCAGCCGCACGGGGACAGTCTCCTACGAGCAGTACTTC. Amino acid sequence: CASSRTGTVSYEQYF.

The chain joins TRBV10-1 to TRBJ2-2, with 8 bases fitting TRBD1. The length of the CDR3 is 15 residues. CDR1 and CDR2 (germline): WNHNN, SYGVQD (reference sequence). With 0 bases clipped from V and 5 bases from J, the junction kept 2 bases outside the gene matches. CDR3 region: CASSESQGATGELFF. The CDR3 DNA is TGCGCCAGCAGTGAGTCCCAGGGGGCGACCGGGGAGCTGTTTTTT.

The chain carries TRBV9 and TRBJ1-6; D not certain. Germline lookup yields CDR1 SGDLS and CDR2 YYNGEE. The CDR3 loop spans 12 amino acids. The germline V and J ends were trimmed by 0 bases and 8 bases, with 3 bases remaining between them. The CDR3 nucleotides read TGTGCCAGCAGCGTAGCTGATTCACCCCTCCACTTT. As protein: CASSVADSPLHF.

The gene calls are TRBV2 and TRBJ2-7; 10 nucleotides align to TRBD2. CDR1 is SNHLY and CDR2 is FYNNEI in the germline V gene. CDR3 size: 14 residues. Trimming took 4 bases from V and 7 from J; bases not matched to a gene: 7. CDR3 nucleotide sequence: TGTGCCAGCAGTGCTCGGCTAGCGGGGGAAGAGCAGTACTTC. Amino acid sequence: CASSARLAGEEQYF.

This clone was seen a few times. This chain uses TRBV2 with TRBJ1-5; TRBD1 matches at 7 bases. The CDR3 consists of 15 residues. In germline, CDR1 is SNHLY, CDR2 FYNNEI. The ends lost 5 bases at V and 4 bases at J; junction bases unmatched: 8. CDR3 amino acids: CASSTQGQNNQPQHF. Here the CDR3 DNA reads TGTGCCAGCAGTACGCAGGGACAGAATAATCAGCCCCAGCATTTT.

The DNA of the CDR3 is TGTGCCAGCAGCTTAGGGGACAGGGGGCTCTACGAGCAGTACTTC. Residues: CASSLGDRGLYEQYF. The V gene is TRBV13, the J gene TRBJ2-7; TRBD1 matches 11 bases. The CDR3 runs 15 residues. Germline assignment: CDR1 PRHDT and CDR2 FYEKMQ (reference sequence). J lost 3 bases, V lost 0 bases, and 1 base had no gene match.

The chain recombines TRBV30 with TRBJ2-1; D ambiguous. Trimming removed 2 bases at V and 10 bases at J, with 12 bases between. Germline CDR1 GTSNPN, CDR2 SVGIG (reference sequence). The CDR3 runs to 12 residues. CDR3 sequence: CAWSPTRNEQFF. The CDR3 DNA follows: TGTGCCTGGAGTCCTACGAGGAACGAGCAGTTCTTC.

The genes are TRBV15 and TRBJ2-5; D unresolved. The CDR3 extends over 13 amino acids. Deletions cut 0 bases from V and 3 bases from J, with 5 bases between. CDR1 and CDR2 from the germline V gene are LNHNV and YYDKDF (reference sequence). Here the CDR3 DNA reads TGTGCCACCAGCAGAGAATATGAAGAGACCCAGTACTTC. Encoded protein: CATSREYEETQYF.

The count of this clone is one. This chain uses TRBV29-1 with TRBJ2-7, with TRBD2 identical over 12 bases. CDR3 length equals 18 residues. Germline V gene sequence: CDR1 SQVTM, CDR2 ANQGSEA. V lost 4 bases, J lost 4 bases, and 17 bases stayed unmatched. The CDR3 sequence is CSVVPYWDTSGGPYEQYF. CDR3 nucleotide sequence: TGCAGCGTTGTCCCTTATTGGGACACTAGCGGGGGGCCTTACGAGCAGTACTTC.

This rearrangement joins TRBV6-1 to TRBJ1-4, with no clear D. CDR3 length equals 14 residues. Trimming took 2 bases from V and 10 from J, leaving 14 bases between them. Germline CDR1 reads MNHNS; CDR2 reads SASEGT. CDR3 protein: CASSENAGFGKLFF. CDR3 sequence (DNA): TGTGCCAGCAGTGAAAACGCGGGGTTTGGAAAACTGTTTTTT.

The chain recombines TRBV2 with TRBJ1-2, with no clear D. V lost 3 bases and J lost 8, with 22 bases in between. The CDR3 length is 16 residues. Germline V gene sequence: CDR1 SNHLY, CDR2 FYNNEI. The CDR3 protein is CASSEGNGRERWGYTF. The CDR3 region has the DNA TGTGCCAGCAGTGAGGGGAACGGACGGGAAAGGTGGGGCTACACCTTC.

The V gene is TRBV6-1, the J gene TRBJ2-1; 11 nucleotides match TRBD1. Germline CDR1 reads MNHNS; CDR2 reads SASEGT. V was clipped by 0 bases and J by 7 bases; unmatched bases: 11. The CDR3 has 18 amino acids. CDR3 residues: CASSEASRGQGARNEQFF. As DNA, the CDR3 is TGTGCCAGCAGTGAAGCGTCCAGAGGACAGGGGGCGAGGAATGAGCAGTTCTTC.

This chain uses TRBV6-1 with TRBJ2-5; 7 positions agree with TRBD1. Germline CDR1 MNHNS, CDR2 SASEGT. The CDR3 runs to 15 residues. With V trimmed by 6 bases and J by 4 bases, 11 bases remained unmatched. The CDR3 loop reads CASSAGGPLGETQYF. The CDR3 bases are TGTGCCAGCAGCGCAGGGGGTCCCTTAGGAGAGACCCAGTACTTC.